This T cell receptor (beta chain) was captured by sequencing in a study of blood T cell repertoires in COVID-19. The wider study: Sample material is recorded as cDNA or gDNA derived from T cells, B-cell-depleted T cells, or PBMCs.

During active infection, Seattle patients enrolled and were then monitored through disease. TCRdb's copy holds only in-frame clones and misses some; the assay was immunoSEQ multiplex PCR. The sample has 200,000 to 300,000 clones, nearly 95% seen once; the top ten hold more than 0.8%. Specimen: peripheral blood. This clonotype originated in a man aged 30 to 39 with COVID-19, enrolled during active disease.

The CDR3 reads CASQGAYEQYF. The CDR3 DNA is TGTGCCAGCCAGGGCGCCTACGAGCAGTACTTC. The chain joins TRBV7-9 to TRBJ2-7; D perhaps matches TRBD1 (5 bases). Germline-derived CDR1 and CDR2 are SEHNR and FQNEAQ (reference sequence). This CDR3 contains 11 residues. Trimming pared 8 bases from V and 2 bases from J, leaving 7 bases between. Supplemented by reference TRBV7-9 and TRBJ2-7, the full variable domain reads DTGVSQNPRHKITKRGQNVTFRCDPISEHNRLYWYRQTLGQGPEFLTYFQNEAQLEKSRLLSDRFSAERPKGSFSTLEIQRTEQGDSAMYLCASQGAYEQYFGPGTRLTVT.